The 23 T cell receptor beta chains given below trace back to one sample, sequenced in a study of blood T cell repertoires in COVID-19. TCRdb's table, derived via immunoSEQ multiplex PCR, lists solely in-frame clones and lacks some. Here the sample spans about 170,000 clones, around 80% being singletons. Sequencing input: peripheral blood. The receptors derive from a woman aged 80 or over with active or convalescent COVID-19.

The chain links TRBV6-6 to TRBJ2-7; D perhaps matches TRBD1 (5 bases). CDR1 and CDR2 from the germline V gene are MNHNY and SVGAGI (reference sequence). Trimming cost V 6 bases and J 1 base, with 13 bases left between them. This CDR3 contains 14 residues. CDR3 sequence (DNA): TGTGCCAGCAGGCACGAAGGGGCTTCCTACGAGCAGTACTTC. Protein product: CASRHEGASYEQYF.

CDR3 DNA: TGTGCCAGCAGTTCGGGACAGGGGGCTTGGAGCTATGGCTACACCTTC. It encodes CASSSGQGAWSYGYTF. V gene TRBV6-2 or TRBV6-3 combines with J gene TRBJ1-2, with 12 bases identical to TRBD1. The CDR3 covers 16 residues. CDR1 and CDR2 from the germline V gene are MNHEY and SVGEGT. J was trimmed by 4 bases and V by 4 bases; bases with no gene match: 7.

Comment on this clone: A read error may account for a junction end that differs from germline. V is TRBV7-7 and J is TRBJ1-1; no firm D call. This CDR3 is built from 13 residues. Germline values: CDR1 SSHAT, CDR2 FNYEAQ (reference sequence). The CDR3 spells CASSLERGERAFF. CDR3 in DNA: TGTGCTAGCAGCTTAGAAAGAGGAGAGAGGGCTTTCTTT.

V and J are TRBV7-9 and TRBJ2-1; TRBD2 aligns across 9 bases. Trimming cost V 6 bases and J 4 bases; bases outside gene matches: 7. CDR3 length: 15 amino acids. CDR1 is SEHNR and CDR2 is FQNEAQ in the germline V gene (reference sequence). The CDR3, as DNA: TGTGCCAGCAGATTGACTAGCGGAGAATACAATGAGCAGTTCTTC. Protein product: CASRLTSGEYNEQFF.

The CDR3: CASGRQGANEKLFF. The CDR3, as DNA: TGTGCTAGTGGTCGACAGGGGGCTAATGAAAAACTGTTTTTT. The chain combines TRBV12-5 with TRBJ1-4; 9 nucleotides align to TRBD1. The CDR3 totals 14 residues. Germline CDR1 LGHNT, CDR2 FRNRAP. The V segment lost 5 bases and the J segment 3 bases; nucleotides outside the gene matches: 1.

The chain's CDR3 is CASSQERRTSGGAKDTQYF. DNA for the CDR3: TGCGCCAGCAGCCAAGAAAGGCGGACTAGCGGGGGGGCGAAAGATACGCAGTATTTT. The chain is built from TRBV4-3 and TRBJ2-3; 15 positions agree with TRBD2. This CDR3 comprises 19 residues. V shed 0 bases, J shed 5 bases, and the junction held 9 bases outside the gene matches. Germline CDR1 and CDR2: LGHNA and YSLEER.

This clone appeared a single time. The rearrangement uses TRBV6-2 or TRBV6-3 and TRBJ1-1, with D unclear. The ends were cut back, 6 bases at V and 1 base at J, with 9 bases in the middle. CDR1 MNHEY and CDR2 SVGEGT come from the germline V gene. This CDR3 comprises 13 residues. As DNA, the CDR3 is TGTGCCAGCAGCCCTCTTAGGAACACTGAAGCTTTCTTT. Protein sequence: CASSPLRNTEAFF.

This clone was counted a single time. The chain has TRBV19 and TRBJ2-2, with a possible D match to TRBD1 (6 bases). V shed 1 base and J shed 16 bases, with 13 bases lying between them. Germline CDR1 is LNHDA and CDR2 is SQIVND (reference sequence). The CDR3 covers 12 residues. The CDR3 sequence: CASSIGSDRPFF. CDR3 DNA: TGTGCCAGTAGTATAGGATCTGACAGGCCGTTTTTT.

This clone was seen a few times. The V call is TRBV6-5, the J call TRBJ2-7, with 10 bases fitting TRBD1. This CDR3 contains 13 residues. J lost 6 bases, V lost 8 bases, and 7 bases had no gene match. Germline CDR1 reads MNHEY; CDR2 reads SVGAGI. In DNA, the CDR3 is TGTGCCAGCGTCCGGGACAGGGGTAGCGAGCAGTACTTC. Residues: CASVRDRGSEQYF.

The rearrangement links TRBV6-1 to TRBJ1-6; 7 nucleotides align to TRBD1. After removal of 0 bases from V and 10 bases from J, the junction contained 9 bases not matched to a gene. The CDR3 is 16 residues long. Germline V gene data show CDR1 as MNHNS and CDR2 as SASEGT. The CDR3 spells CASSEAYRGLGSPLHF. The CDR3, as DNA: TGTGCCAGCAGTGAAGCGTACAGGGGCCTGGGATCACCCCTCCACTTT.

The CDR3 region has the DNA TGTGCCAGCAGCTTTACGGGACTAGCGGGGGGCTCCTACAATGAGCAGTTCTTC. Its protein is CASSFTGLAGGSYNEQFF. The chain recombines TRBV11-3 with TRBJ2-1; 15 bases agree with TRBD2. The CDR3 is 18 amino acids. Germline V CDR1 and CDR2: SGHNT, YENEEA. The ends lost 3 bases at V and 0 bases at J; junction bases unmatched: 3.

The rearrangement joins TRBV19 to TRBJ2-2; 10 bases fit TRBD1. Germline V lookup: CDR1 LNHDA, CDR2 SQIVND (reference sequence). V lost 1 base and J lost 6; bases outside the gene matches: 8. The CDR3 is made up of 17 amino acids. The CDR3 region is CASSIGRTGGRAGELFF. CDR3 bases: TGTGCCAGTAGTATAGGCAGGACAGGGGGAAGGGCCGGGGAGCTGTTTTTT. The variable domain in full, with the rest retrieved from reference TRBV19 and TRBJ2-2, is DGGITQSPKYLFRKEGQNVTLSCEQNLNHDAMYWYRQDPGQGLRLIYYSQIVNDFQKGDIAEGYSVSREKKESFPLTVTSAQKNPTAFYLCASSIGRTGGRAGELFFGEGSRLTVL.

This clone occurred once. DNA of the CDR3: TGTGCCAGCAGCAGAGGAAACTACGAGCAGTACTTC. Its protein is CASSRGNYEQYF. This chain joins TRBV7-9 and TRBJ2-7; D remains ambiguous. The V end lost 5 bases, the J end lost 3 bases, and 8 bases lay between the germline ends. Looked up from germline, CDR1 is SEHNR and CDR2 is FQNEAQ (reference sequence). The CDR3 extends over 12 amino acids.

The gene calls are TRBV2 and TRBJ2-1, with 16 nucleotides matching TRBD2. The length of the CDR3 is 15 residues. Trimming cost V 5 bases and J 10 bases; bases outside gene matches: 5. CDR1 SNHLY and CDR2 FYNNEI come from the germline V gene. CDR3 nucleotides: TGTGCCAGCAGTCGGAAGGGACTAGCGGGGGGGGAGCAGTTCTTC. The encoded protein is CASSRKGLAGGEQFF.

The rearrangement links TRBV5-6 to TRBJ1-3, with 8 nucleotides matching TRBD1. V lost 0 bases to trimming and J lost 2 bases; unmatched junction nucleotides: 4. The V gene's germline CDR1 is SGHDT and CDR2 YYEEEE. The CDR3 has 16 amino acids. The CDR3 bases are TGTGCCAGCAGCTTGGGGGACAGGAAAACTGGAAACACCATATATTTT. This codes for CASSLGDRKTGNTIYF.

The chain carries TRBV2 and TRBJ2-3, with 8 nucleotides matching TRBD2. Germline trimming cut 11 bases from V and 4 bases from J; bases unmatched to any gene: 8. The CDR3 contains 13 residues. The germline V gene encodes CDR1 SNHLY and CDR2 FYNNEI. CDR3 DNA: TGTGCCGGAGGGACTAGGGGCCCAGATACGCAGTATTTT. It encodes CAGGTRGPDTQYF.

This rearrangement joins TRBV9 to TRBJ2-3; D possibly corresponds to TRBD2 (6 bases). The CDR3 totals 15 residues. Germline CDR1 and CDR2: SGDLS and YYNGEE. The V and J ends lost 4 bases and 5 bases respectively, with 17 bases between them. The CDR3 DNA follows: TGTGCCAGCAGCCCGAGGACTATAGTGGGAGATACGCAGTATTTT. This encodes CASSPRTIVGDTQYF. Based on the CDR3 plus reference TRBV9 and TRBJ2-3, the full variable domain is DSGVTQTPKHLITATGQRVTLRCSPRSGDLSVYWYQQSLDQGLQFLIQYYNGEERAKGNILERFSAQQFPDLHSELNLSSLELGDSALYFCASSPRTIVGDTQYFGPGTRLTVL.

The CDR3 region is CASSVEATSSYEQYF. The CDR3 DNA follows: TGTGCCAGCAGCGTAGAAGCCACGAGCTCCTACGAGCAGTACTTC. The V gene is TRBV9, the J gene TRBJ2-7; unclear D gene. There are 15 residues in the CDR3. The V gene's germline CDR1 is SGDLS and CDR2 YYNGEE. The germline V and J ends were trimmed by 0 bases and 0 bases, with 10 bases remaining between them.

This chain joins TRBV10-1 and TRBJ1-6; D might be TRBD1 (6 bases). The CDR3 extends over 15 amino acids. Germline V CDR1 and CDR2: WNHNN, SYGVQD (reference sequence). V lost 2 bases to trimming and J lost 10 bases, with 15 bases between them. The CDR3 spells CASSESAGVRSPLHF. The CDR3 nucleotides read TGCGCCAGCAGTGAGAGCGCAGGGGTGCGGTCACCCCTCCACTTT.

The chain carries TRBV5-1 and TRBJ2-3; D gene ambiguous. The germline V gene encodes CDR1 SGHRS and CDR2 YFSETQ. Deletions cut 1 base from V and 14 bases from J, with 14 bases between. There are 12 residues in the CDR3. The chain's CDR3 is CASSLTETLRYF. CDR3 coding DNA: TGCGCCAGCAGCTTGACAGAAACTTTGCGGTATTTT.

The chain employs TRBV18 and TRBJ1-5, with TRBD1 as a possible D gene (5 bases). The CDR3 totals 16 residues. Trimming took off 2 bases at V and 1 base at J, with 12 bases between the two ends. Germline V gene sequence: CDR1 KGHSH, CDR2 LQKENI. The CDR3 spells CASSPLGLVSNQPQHF. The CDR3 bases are TGTGCCAGCTCACCATTGGGGCTGGTAAGCAATCAGCCCCAGCATTTT.

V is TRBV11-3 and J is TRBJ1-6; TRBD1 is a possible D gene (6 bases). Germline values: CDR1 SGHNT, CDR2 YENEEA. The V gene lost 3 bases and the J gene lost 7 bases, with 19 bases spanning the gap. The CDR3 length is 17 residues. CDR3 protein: CASSLDSLSNINSPLHF. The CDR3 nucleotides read TGTGCCAGCAGCTTGGACAGCCTCTCGAACATAAATTCACCCCTCCACTTT. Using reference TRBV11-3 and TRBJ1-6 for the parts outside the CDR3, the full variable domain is EAGVVQSPRYKIIEKKQPVAFWCNPISGHNTLYWYLQNLGQGPELLIRYENEEAVDDSQLPKDRFSAERLKGVDSTLKIQPAELGDSAVYLCASSLDSLSNINSPLHFGNGTRLTVT.

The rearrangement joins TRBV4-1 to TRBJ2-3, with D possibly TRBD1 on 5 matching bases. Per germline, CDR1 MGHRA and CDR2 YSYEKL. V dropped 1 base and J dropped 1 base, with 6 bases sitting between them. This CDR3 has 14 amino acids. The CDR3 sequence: CASSQVTGTDTQYF. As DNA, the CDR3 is TGCGCCAGCAGCCAAGTGACAGGCACAGATACGCAGTATTTT.